The T cell receptor (beta chain) under discussion was sequenced for a study of CD8+ T cells in alopecia areata. In the study overall: Tofacitinib dosing lasted 6 to 18 months, which was then followed by 6 months off drug.

The CDR3 loop spans 10 amino acids. The V gene lost 9 bases and the J gene lost 8 bases, with 7 bases spanning the gap. The germline V gene encodes CDR1 MNHEY and CDR2 SMNVEV (reference sequence). Treatment: oral pan-JAK inhibitor, 5-10 mg twice daily. Peripheral blood, together with lesional scalp punch biopsies, was collected from alopecia areata patients. Reverse transcribed after extraction, RNA yielded cDNA as the sequencing template. Here immunoSEQ multiplex PCR was the method, and the copy in TCRdb shows in-frame clones only, minus some. The data hold around 200,000 clones, with approximately 60% observed a single time.

The receptor was derived from a human donor with alopecia areata. V usage is TRBV27 and J usage is TRBJ1-4; possible D gene TRBD1, 6 bases. Material: CD4+ T cells sorted from blood, obtained at week 4, from a patient treated with tofacitinib. Here the CDR3 DNA reads TGTGCCAGAACAGGGGAAAAACTGTTTTTT. Encoded protein: CARTGEKLFF. Using reference TRBV27 and TRBJ1-4 for the parts outside the CDR3, the full variable domain is EAQVTQNPRYLITVTGKKLTVTCSQNMNHEYMSWYRQDPGLGLRQIYYSMNVEVTDKGDVPEGYKVSRKEKRNFPLILESPSPNQTSLYFCARTGEKLFFGSGTQLSVL.